Shown below are 2 T cell receptor beta chains from a single sample sequenced in a study of response to subunit inactivated influenza vaccine. TCRdb recomputed calls from the RT-PCR reads with MiXCR, one row per CDR3 protein. The sample holds approximately 530,000 distinct CDR3 sequences, 7.6% seen once. The sample was PBMCs from blood, taken less than 30 months after vaccination. The receptors derive from a man between 50 and 70 years old who received an inactivated influenza vaccine.

This clonotype came up a few times. The chain combines TRBV19 with TRBJ1-1; D not resolved. This CDR3 has 11 residues. The V gene lost 5 bases and the J gene lost 6 bases, with 7 bases spanning the gap. The germline V gene has CDR1 LNHDA and CDR2 SQIVND (reference sequence). CDR3 region: CASSYNSEAFF. DNA of the CDR3: TGTGCCAGTAGTTATAATTCTGAAGCTTTCTTT.

The genes are TRBV2 and TRBJ2-1; D remains unclear. Trimming stripped 4 bases from V and 4 bases from J, with 17 bases between. Germline values: CDR1 SNHLY, CDR2 FYNNEI. This CDR3 has 16 residues. The CDR3 DNA follows: TGTGCCAGCAGTGCGGACCGTCCCCCGTCTTACAATGAGCAGTTCTTC. Its translation: CASSADRPPSYNEQFF.